This T cell receptor (beta chain) comes out of a study of OX40 agonist ivuxolimab in advanced cancers. Study information: As their treatment, patients were administered ivuxolimab, an agonistic anti-OX40 (CD134) antibody.

To note about this clone: The antigen is unknown.

Using immunoSEQ multiplex PCR, the repertoire was profiled, and TCRdb retains in-frame clones only, with some absent. The table lists around 31,000 clones, about 88% of them singletons. Findings of the study overall: With doses of 0.1-3.0 mg/kg, partial responders showed among the lowest clonal expansion. Fewer expanded clones were found on average in CD4+ than in CD8+ T cells.

Sampled blood was obtained at baseline, cycle 4 day 1, and cycle 7 day 1. The CDR3 spans 15 residues. V dropped 2 bases and J dropped 0 bases, with 8 bases sitting between them. From germline, CDR1 is MDHEN and CDR2 SYDVKM. The input for sequencing was CD4+ or CD8+ T cells sorted from blood, taken in a trial of the OX40 agonist ivuxolimab. V usage is TRBV28 and J usage is TRBJ2-1; D ambiguous. This sequence originates from an adult with an advanced solid tumor such as melanoma, head and neck, liver or kidney cancer. DNA of the CDR3: TGTGCCAGCAGTTTACTCCGTAACTCCTACAATGAGCAGTTCTTC. It encodes CASSLLRNSYNEQFF.